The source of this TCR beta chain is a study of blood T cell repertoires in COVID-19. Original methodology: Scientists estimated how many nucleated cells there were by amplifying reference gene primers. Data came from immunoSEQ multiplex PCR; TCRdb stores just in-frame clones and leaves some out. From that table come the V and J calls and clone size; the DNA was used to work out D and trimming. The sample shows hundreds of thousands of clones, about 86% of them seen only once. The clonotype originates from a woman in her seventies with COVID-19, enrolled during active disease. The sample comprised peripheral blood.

CDR3 residues: CASSPRDILYEQYF. In DNA form, the CDR3 reads TGTGCCAGTAGTCCGAGGGATATTCTCTACGAGCAGTACTTC. This chain connects TRBV19 to TRBJ2-7; D is possibly TRBD2 (5 bases). The ends were cut back, 5 bases at V and 3 bases at J, with 14 bases in the middle. The CDR3 is 14 residues long. Germline loops: CDR1 LNHDA, CDR2 SQIVND (reference sequence).